The clone carrying this T cell receptor beta chain has more than one count but fewer than ten. Its antigen is unidentified. The data derive from a study of response to subunit inactivated influenza vaccine. Notes on the study in general: With each seasonal influenza vaccination, the authors suggested, few new T cells are recruited.

Via MiXCR, TCRdb re-called the RT-PCR reads, giving one row per CDR3 protein. Of 650,000 to 700,000 distinct CDR3 sequences listed, roughly 14% are singletons. The TCR sequence derives from a man aged 45-65 years who received an inactivated influenza vaccine. The starting material was PBMCs from blood, obtained 11 to 12 days after vaccination.

The CDR3 loop is CASSFESKNIQYF. The DNA of the CDR3 is TGCGCCAGCAGCTTCGAGTCCAAAAACATTCAGTACTTC. The V call is TRBV5-1, the J call TRBJ2-4; D unresolved. The CDR3 extends over 13 amino acids. Trimming left V 2 bases short and J 2 bases short, with 5 bases between. Germline CDR1 reads SGHRS; CDR2 reads YFSETQ. Variable domain in full (rest from reference TRBV5-1 and TRBJ2-4): KAGVTQTPRYLIKTRGQQVTLSCSPISGHRSVSWYQQTPGQGLQFLFEYFSETQRNKGNFPGRFSGRQFSNSRSEMNVSTLELGDSALYLCASSFESKNIQYFGAGTRLSVL.